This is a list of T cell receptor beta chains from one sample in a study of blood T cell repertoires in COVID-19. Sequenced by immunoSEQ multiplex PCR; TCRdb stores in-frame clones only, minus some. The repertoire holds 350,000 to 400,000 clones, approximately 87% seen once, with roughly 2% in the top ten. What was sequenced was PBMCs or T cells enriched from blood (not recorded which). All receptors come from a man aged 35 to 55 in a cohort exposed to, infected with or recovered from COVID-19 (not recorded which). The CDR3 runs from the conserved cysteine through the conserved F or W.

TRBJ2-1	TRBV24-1	CATSDRSGSYNEQFF
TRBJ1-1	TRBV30	CAWSRTKTGGGNTEAFF
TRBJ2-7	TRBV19	CASSIGTGQVNYEQYF
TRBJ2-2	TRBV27	CASSQTSGRNTGELFF
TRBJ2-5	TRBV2	CASSQPRGQETQYF
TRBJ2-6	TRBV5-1	CASSNTGSGANVLTF
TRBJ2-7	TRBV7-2	CASSLVAGDAYEQYF
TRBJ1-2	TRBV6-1	CASSETGGDIYGYTF
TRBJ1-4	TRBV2	CASSVGGGEKLFF
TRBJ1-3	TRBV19	CASRETGNTIYF
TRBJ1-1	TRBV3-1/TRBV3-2	CASSRTGWTEAFF
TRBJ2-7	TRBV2	CASSEPPGYEQYF
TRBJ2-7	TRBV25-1	CASSVGGSYEQYF
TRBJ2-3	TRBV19	CASSYQLAGNADTQYF
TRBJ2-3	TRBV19	CASRDRVGKDTQYF
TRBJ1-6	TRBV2	CASNPLGQGPGGSPLHF
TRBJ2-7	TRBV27	CASSFLAGGPHEQYF
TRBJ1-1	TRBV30	CASTRGRNTEAFF
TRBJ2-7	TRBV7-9	CASSLGSDSNEQYF
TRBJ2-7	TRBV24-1	CATSDTNTYEQYF
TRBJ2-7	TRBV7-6	CASSETTGGWEQYF
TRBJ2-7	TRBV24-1	CATSDKGTGGSSYEQYF
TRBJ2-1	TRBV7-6	CASSLALDNEQFF
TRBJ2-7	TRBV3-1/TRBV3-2	CASSQNPGLAGELKYF
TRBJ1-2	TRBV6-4	CASSDTNRGAGYTF
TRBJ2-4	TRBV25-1	CASSEVGGLGNIQYF
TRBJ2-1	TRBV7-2	CASSPRLAPNEQFF
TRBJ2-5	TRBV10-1	CASSDPTSGQETQYF
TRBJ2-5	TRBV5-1	CASSFRQGQETQYF
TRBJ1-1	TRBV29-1	CSVLRQGAFAEAFF
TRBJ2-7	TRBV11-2	CASTSGVTRYEQYF
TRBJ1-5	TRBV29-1	CSVETDRNQPQHF
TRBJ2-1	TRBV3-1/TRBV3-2	CASSSRLASLPNEQFF
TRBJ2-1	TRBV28	CASSSQSGRAAYNEQFF
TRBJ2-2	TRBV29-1	CSVGPGTSRNTGELFF
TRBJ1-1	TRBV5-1	CASSWDRPTEAFF
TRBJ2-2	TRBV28	CASWGGAGTGELFF
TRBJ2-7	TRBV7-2	CASSFPGTGGSEQYF
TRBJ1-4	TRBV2	CTSSGGTNEKLFF
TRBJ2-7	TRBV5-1	CASSLWEGPLYEQYF
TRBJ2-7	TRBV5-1	CASSSPGLAVDEQYF
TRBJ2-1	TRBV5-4	CASTGTAEQFF
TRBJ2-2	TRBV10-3	CAISDRGGADTGELFF
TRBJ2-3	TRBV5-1	CASSGQYLTDTQYF
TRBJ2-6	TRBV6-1	CASSGELDRAGANVLTF
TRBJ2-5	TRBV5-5	CASSLEGLAGRETQYF
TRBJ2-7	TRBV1	CTSSQGIGGNYEQYF
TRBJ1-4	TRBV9	CASSSNTGRGVNEKLFF
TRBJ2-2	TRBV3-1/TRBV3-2	CASAPVWDRPNTGELFF
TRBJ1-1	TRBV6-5	CASSYSTGNTEAFF
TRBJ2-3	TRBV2	CASSVRILDVGTDTQYF
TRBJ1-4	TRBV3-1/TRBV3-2	CASSQDSQGDEKLFF
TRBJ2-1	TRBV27	CASSYGLNNEQFF
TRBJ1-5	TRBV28	CASSSGQGDQPQHF
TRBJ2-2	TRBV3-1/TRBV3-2	CASSQSFGTGFAGELFF
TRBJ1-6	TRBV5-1	CASSAGTVEPLHF
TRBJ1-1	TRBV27	CASSSPFLTGKVTEAFF
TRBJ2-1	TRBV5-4	CASSLGGTSGTYNEQFF
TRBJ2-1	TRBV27	CASSWGTSGAQFF